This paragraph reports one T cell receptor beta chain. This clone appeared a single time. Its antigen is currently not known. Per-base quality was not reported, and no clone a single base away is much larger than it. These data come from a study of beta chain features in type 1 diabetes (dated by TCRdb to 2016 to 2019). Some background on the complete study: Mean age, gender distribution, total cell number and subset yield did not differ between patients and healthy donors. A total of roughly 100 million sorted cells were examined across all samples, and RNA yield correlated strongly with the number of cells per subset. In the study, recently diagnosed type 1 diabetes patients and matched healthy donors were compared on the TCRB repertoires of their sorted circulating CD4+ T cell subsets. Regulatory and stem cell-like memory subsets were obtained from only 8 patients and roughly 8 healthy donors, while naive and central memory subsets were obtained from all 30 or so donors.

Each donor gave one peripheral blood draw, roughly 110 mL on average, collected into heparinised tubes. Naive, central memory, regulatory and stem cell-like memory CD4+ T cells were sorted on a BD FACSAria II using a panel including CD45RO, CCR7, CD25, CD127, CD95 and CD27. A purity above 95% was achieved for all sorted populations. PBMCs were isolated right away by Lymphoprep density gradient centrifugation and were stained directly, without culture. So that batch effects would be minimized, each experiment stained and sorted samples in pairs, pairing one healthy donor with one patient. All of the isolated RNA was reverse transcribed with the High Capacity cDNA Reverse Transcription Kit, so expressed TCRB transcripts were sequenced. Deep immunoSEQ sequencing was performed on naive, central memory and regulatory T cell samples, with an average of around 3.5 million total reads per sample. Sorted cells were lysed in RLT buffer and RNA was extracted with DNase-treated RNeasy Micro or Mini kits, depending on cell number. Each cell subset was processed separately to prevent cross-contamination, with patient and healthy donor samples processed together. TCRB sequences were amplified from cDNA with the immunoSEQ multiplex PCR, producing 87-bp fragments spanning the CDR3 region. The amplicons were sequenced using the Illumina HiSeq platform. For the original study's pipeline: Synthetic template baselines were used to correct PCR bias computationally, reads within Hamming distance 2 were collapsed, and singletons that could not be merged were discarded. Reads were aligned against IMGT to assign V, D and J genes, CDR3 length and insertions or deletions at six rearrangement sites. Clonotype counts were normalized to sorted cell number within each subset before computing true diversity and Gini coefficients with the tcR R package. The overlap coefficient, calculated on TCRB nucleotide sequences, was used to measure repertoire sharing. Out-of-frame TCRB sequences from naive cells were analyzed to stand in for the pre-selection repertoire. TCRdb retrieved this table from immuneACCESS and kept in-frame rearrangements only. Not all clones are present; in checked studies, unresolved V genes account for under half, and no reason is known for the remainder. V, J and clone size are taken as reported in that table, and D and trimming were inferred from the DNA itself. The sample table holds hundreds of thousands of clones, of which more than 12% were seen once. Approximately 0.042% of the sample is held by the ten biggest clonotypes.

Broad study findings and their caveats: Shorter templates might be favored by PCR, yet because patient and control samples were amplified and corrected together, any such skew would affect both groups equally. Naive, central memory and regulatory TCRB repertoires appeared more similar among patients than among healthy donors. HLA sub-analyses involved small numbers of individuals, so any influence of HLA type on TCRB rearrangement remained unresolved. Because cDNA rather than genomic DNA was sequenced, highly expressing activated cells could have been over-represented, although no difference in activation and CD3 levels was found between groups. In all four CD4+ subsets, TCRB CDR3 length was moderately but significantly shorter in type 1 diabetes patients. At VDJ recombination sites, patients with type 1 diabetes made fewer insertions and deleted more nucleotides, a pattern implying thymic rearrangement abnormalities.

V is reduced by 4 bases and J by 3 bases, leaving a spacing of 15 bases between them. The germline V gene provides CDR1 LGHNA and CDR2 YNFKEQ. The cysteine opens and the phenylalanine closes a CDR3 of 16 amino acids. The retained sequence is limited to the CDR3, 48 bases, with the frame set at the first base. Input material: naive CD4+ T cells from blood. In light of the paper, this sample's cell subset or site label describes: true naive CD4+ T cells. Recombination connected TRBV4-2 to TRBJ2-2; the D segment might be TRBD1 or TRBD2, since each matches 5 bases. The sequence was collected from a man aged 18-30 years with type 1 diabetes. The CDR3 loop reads CASSPGFGGDTGELFF. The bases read TGTGCCAGCAGCCCGGGGTTTGGGGGAGACACCGGGGAGCTGTTTTTT.